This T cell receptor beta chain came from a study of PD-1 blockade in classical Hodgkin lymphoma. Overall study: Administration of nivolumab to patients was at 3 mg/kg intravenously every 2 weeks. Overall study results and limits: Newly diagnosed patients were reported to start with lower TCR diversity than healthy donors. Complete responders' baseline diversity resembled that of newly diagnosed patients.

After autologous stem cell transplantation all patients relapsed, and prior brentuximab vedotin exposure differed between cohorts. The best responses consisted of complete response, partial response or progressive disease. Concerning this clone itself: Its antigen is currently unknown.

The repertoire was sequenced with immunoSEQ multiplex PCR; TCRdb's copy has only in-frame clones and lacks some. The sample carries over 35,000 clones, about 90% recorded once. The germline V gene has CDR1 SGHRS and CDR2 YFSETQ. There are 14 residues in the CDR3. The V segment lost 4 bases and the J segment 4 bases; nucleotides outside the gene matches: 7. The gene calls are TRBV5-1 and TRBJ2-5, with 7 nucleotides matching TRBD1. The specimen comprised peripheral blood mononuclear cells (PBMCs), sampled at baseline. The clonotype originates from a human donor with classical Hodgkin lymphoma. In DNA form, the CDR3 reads TGCGCCAGCAGCATCGACAGGGCGGCAGAGACCCAGTACTTC. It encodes CASSIDRAAETQYF.